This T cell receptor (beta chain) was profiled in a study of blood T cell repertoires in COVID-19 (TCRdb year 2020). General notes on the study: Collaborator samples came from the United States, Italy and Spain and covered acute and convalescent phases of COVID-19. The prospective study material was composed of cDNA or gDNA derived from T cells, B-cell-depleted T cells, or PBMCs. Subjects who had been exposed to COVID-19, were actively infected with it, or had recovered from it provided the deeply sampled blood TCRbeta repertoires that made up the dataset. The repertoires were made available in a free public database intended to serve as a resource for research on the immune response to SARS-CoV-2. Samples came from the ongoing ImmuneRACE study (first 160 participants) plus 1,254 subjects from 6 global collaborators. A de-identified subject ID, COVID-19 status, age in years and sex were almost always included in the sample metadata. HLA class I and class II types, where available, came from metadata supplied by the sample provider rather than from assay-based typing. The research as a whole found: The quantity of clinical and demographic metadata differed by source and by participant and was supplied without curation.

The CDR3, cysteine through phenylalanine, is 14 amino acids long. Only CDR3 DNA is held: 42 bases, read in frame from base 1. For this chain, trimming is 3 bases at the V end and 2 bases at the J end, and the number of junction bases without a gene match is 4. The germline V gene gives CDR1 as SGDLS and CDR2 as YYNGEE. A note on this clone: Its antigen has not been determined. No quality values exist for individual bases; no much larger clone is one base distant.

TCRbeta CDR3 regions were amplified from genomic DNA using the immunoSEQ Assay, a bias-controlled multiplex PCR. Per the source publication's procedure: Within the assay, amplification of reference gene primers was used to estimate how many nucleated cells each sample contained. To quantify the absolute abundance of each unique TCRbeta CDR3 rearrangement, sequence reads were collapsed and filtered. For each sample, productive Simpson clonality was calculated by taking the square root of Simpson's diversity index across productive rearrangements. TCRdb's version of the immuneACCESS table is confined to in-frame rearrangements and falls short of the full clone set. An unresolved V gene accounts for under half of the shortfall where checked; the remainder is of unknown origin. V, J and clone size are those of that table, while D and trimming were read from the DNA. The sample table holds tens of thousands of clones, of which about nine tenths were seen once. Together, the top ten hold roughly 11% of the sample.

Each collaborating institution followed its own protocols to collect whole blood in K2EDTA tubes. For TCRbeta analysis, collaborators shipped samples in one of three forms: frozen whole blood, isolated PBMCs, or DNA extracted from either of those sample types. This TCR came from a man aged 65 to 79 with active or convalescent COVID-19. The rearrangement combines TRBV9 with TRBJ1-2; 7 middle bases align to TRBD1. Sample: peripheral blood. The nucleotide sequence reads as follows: TGTGCCAGCAGCGCGACAGGGTTCAACTATGGCTACACCTTC. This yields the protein CASSATGFNYGYTF.